One TCR beta chain is described in this entry. This record belongs to a study of control samples from healthy donors and cancer patients. Libraries were prepared by immunoSEQ multiplex PCR; TCRdb keeps only in-frame clonotypes and omits some of them. The sample carries roughly 55,000 clones, 95% to 96% recorded once. The J segment lost 0 bases and the V segment lost 3 bases, leaving 4 bases of the junction unmatched. CDR1 and CDR2 (germline): DFQATT, SNEGSKA (reference sequence). This CDR3 has 15 amino acids. The origin of this receptor is a woman under 30 in good health. The V gene is TRBV20-1, the J gene TRBJ2-1; 8 nucleotides agree with TRBD2. The source material was blood. The DNA for the CDR3 is TGCAGTGCTAGTAGCGGGGAGTTCTCCTACAATGAGCAGTTCTTC. It yields the protein CSASSGEFSYNEQFF.